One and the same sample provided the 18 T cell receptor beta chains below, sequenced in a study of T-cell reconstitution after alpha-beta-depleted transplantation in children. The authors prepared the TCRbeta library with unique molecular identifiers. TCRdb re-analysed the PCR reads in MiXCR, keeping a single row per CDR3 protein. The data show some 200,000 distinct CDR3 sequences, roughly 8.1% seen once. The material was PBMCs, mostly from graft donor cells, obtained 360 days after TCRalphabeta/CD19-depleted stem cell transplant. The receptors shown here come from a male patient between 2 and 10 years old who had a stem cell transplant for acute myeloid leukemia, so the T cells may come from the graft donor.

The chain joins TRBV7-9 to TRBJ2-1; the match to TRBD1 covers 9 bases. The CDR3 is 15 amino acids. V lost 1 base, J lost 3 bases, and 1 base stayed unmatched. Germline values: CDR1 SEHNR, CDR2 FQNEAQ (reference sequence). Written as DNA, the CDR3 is TGTGCCAGCAGCTTAGGGGACAGGGTCTACAATGAGCAGTTCTTC. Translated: CASSLGDRVYNEQFF.

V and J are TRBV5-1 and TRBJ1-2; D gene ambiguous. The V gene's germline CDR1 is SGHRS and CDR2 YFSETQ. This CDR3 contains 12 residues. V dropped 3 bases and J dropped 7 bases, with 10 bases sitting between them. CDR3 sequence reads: CASSSTSVGYTF. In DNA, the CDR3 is TGCGCCAGCAGCTCCACATCGGTTGGCTACACCTTC.

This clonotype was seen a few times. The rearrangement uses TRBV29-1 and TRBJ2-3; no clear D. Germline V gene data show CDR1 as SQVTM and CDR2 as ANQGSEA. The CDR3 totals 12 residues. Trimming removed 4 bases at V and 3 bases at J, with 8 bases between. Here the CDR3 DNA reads TGCAGCGTTGCTGGTAGTACAGATACGCAGTATTTT. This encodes CSVAGSTDTQYF.

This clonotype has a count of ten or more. DNA of the CDR3: TGTGCCAGCAGTTTGACCGGTTCACGTTTACGAAACATTCAGTACTTC. Amino acids: CASSLTGSRLRNIQYF. This chain connects TRBV12-3 or TRBV12-4 to TRBJ2-4; D is ambiguous. The CDR3 covers 16 residues. V was cut by 3 bases and J by 6 bases, with 18 bases left in between.

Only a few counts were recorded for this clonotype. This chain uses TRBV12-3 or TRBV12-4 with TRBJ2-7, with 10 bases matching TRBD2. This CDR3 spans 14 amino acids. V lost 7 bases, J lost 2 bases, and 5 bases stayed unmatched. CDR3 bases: TGTGCCAGCACCCTTAGCGGGAGGACCTACGAGCAGTACTTC. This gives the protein CASTLSGRTYEQYF.

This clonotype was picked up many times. The CDR3 DNA is TGTGCCAGCAGACCCCACAGCGGGGGGCTCGGGGAGCTGTTTTTT. Its translation: CASRPHSGGLGELFF. V gene TRBV4-2 combines with J gene TRBJ2-2; 9 positions agree with TRBD2. Per germline, CDR1 LGHNA and CDR2 YNFKEQ. This CDR3 has 15 residues. After removal of 6 bases from V and 7 bases from J, the junction contained 9 bases not matched to a gene.

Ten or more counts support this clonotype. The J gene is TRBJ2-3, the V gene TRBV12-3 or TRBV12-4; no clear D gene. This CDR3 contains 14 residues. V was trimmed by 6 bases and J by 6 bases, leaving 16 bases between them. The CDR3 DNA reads TGTGCCAGCAGCTACGGACCCGCCGCGGATACGCAGTATTTT. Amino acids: CASSYGPAADTQYF.

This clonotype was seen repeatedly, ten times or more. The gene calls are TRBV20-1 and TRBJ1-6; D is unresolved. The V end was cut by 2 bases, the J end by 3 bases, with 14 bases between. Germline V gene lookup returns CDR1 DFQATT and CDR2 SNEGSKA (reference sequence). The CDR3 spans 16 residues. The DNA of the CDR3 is TGCAGTGCTAGAACCACTCCGCAGGACTATAATTCACCCCTCCACTTT. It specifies CSARTTPQDYNSPLHF.

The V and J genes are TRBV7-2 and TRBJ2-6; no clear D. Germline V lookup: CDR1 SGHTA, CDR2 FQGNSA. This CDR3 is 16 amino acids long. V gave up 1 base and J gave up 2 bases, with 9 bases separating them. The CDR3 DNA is TGTGCCAGCAGCTTAGTGAGCTCGGCTGGGGCCAACGTCCTGACTTTC. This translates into CASSLVSSAGANVLTF.

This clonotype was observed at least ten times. The CDR3 DNA is TGCAGTGCTAGAGATGAAGGGGGGAGTACGTACGAGCAGTACTTC. As protein: CSARDEGGSTYEQYF. The chain employs TRBV20-1 and TRBJ2-7, with D perhaps TRBD1 or TRBD2 (6 bases each). V gave up 0 bases and J gave up 4 bases, with 16 bases separating them. The CDR3 sequence is 15 residues long. Germline values: CDR1 DFQATT, CDR2 SNEGSKA (reference sequence).

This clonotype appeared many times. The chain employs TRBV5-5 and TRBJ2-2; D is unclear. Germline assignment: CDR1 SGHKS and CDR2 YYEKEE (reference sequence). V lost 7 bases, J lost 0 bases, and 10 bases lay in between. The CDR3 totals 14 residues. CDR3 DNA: TGTGCCAGCCTGGGGATTTCGAACACCGGGGAGCTGTTTTTT. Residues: CASLGISNTGELFF.

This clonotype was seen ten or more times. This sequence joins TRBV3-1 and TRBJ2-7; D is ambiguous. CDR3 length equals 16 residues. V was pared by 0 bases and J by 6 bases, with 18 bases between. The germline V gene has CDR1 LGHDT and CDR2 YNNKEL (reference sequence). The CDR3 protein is CASSQDLRLVSTEQYF. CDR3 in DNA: TGTGCCAGCAGCCAAGATCTGAGGCTAGTTAGCACCGAGCAGTACTTC.

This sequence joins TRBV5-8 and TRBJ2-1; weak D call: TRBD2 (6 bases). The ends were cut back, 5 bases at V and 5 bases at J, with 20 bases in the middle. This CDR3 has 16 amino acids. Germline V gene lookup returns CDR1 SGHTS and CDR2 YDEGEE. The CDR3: CASRKTRGTTNNEQFF. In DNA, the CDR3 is TGTGCCAGCAGGAAAACCCGGGGGACCACCAACAATGAGCAGTTCTTC.

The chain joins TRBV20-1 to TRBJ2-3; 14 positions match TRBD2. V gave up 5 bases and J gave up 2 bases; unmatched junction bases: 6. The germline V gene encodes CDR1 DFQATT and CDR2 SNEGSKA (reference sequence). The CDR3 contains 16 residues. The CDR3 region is CSALGLAGGITDTQYF. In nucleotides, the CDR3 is TGCAGTGCTCTTGGACTAGCGGGAGGCATCACAGATACGCAGTATTTT.

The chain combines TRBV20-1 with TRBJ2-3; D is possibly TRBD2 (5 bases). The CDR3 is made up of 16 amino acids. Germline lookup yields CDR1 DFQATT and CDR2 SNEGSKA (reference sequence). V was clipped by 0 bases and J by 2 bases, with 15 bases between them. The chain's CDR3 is CSARDEAETITDTQYF. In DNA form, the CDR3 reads TGCAGTGCTAGAGATGAAGCGGAAACCATCACAGATACGCAGTATTTT.

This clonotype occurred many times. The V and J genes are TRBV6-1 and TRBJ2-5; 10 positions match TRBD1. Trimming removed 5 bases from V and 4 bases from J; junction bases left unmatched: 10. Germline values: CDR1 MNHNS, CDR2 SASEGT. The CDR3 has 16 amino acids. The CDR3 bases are TGTGCCAGCAGTACGCCGGGACAGGGGTGGGGAGAGACCCAGTACTTC. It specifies CASSTPGQGWGETQYF.

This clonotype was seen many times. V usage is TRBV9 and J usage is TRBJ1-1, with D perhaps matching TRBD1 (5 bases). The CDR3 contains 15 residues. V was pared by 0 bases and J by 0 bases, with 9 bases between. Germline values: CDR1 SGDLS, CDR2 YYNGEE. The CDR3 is CASSVEGRMNTEAFF. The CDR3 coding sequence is TGTGCCAGCAGCGTAGAGGGGAGAATGAACACTGAAGCTTTCTTT.

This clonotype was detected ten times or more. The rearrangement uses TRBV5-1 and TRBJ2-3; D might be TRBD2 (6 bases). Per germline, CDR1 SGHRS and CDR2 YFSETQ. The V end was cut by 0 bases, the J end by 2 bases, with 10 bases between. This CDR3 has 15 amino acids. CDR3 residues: CASSLAGLVTDTQYF. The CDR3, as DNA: TGCGCCAGCAGCTTGGCGGGACTCGTCACAGATACGCAGTATTTT. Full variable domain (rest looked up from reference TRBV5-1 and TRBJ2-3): KAGVTQTPRYLIKTRGQQVTLSCSPISGHRSVSWYQQTPGQGLQFLFEYFSETQRNKGNFPGRFSGRQFSNSRSEMNVSTLELGDSALYLCASSLAGLVTDTQYFGPGTRLTVL.